These T cell receptor beta chains were read from a single sample in a study of T cell responses to AZD1222 COVID-19 vaccine. TCRdb keeps only in-frame clones here, not all; method: immunoSEQ multiplex PCR. Among 180,000 or so clones listed, more than 80% were seen once. The material was peripheral blood, obtained 28 days after the second dose of the MenACWY control vaccine. The source of these receptors is an adult who received the MenACWY meningococcal vaccine as a control. The CDR3 runs from the conserved cysteine through the conserved F or W. Fields, in order: clone size, V gene, J gene, D gene, CDR3 protein, CDR3 DNA. A D gene is named only where the DNA matches it firmly. Clone size appears in some rows only: once, few, many, or a class for an expanded clone.

clone_size: NA; v_call: TRBV5-8; j_call: TRBJ1-6; d_call: NA; cdr3_aa: CASSLGGGGVNSPLHF; cdr3_nt: TGTGCCAGCAGCTTGGGAGGCGGGGGAGTCAATTCACCCCTCCACTTT
clone_size: NA; v_call: TRBV7-2; j_call: TRBJ1-5; d_call: NA; cdr3_aa: CASSLVGQGRFGSQHF; cdr3_nt: TGTGCCAGCAGCTTAGTAGGGCAGGGGCGCTTTGGGTCCCAGCATTTT
clone_size: NA; v_call: TRBV27; j_call: TRBJ2-2; d_call: NA; cdr3_aa: CASIGTHRTNTGELFF; cdr3_nt: TGTGCCAGCATAGGTACCCACAGGACGAACACCGGGGAGCTGTTTTTT
clone_size: NA; v_call: TRBV2; j_call: TRBJ1-4; d_call: NA; cdr3_aa: CASKGRINEKLFF; cdr3_nt: TGTGCCAGCAAGGGACGAATAAATGAAAAACTGTTTTTT
clone_size: NA; v_call: TRBV4-3; j_call: TRBJ1-5; d_call: NA; cdr3_aa: CASSQSGQPNQPQHF; cdr3_nt: TGCGCCAGCAGCCAATCCGGACAGCCGAATCAGCCCCAGCATTTT
clone_size: few; v_call: TRBV15; j_call: TRBJ1-1; d_call: TRBD1; cdr3_aa: CATSRQRDRSTEAFF; cdr3_nt: TGTGCCACCAGCAGACAGCGGGACAGGTCCACTGAAGCTTTCTTT
clone_size: once; v_call: TRBV2; j_call: TRBJ1-4; d_call: NA; cdr3_aa: CASSAGETNEKLFF; cdr3_nt: TGTGCCAGCAGTGCCGGGGAAACTAATGAAAAACTGTTTTTT
clone_size: NA; v_call: TRBV7-9; j_call: TRBJ1-5; d_call: NA; cdr3_aa: CASSLGVGEQPQHF; cdr3_nt: TGTGCCAGCAGCTTAGGGGTAGGGGAGCAGCCCCAGCATTTT
clone_size: NA; v_call: TRBV19; j_call: TRBJ2-7; d_call: TRBD2; cdr3_aa: CASSMGRGGSYEQYF; cdr3_nt: TGTGCCAGTAGTATGGGCCGCGGGGGATCCTACGAGCAGTACTTC
clone_size: NA; v_call: TRBV5-6; j_call: TRBJ1-2; d_call: NA; cdr3_aa: CASIPTDRPYGYTF; cdr3_nt: TGTGCCAGCATTCCGACGGACAGACCTTATGGCTACACCTTC
clone_size: NA; v_call: TRBV2; j_call: TRBJ1-4; d_call: NA; cdr3_aa: CASSPHTTVEKLFF; cdr3_nt: TGTGCCAGCAGCCCTCATACTACTGTTGAAAAACTGTTTTTT
clone_size: NA; v_call: TRBV7-2; j_call: TRBJ1-4; d_call: NA; cdr3_aa: CASSSPGSTNEKLFF; cdr3_nt: TGTGCCAGCAGCTCACCCGGGTCAACTAATGAAAAACTGTTTTTT
clone_size: NA; v_call: TRBV29-1; j_call: TRBJ2-3; d_call: NA; cdr3_aa: CSVDRVGSGDTQYF; cdr3_nt: TGCAGCGTTGACAGGGTTGGCTCGGGGGATACGCAGTATTTT
clone_size: few; v_call: TRBV10-1; j_call: TRBJ1-1; d_call: NA; cdr3_aa: CASSDQTGGMNTEAFF; cdr3_nt: TGCGCCAGCAGTGATCAGACAGGAGGAATGAACACTGAAGCTTTCTTT
clone_size: NA; v_call: TRBV19; j_call: TRBJ2-7; d_call: TRBD2; cdr3_aa: CASRLAGGPRYSYEQYF; cdr3_nt: TGTGCCAGTAGACTAGCGGGAGGCCCAAGATACTCCTACGAGCAGTACTTC